The T cell receptor (beta chain) under discussion was sequenced for a study of OX40 agonist ivuxolimab in advanced cancers. Study-level background: Hepatocellular carcinoma, melanoma, renal cell or head and neck cancer occurred in dose-escalation patients.

This clone was seen a single time. Patients were ineligible given autoimmune disease history or systemic immunosuppression. Collection of blood occurred at baseline, at cycle 4 day 1, and at cycle 7 day 1. Measured with immunoSEQ multiplex PCR; TCRdb has only the in-frame clones, and not every one. The sample holds more than 65,000 clones, approximately 90% seen once. V lost 0 bases and J lost 2, with 11 bases in between. The CDR3 contains 15 residues. CDR1 MNHEY and CDR2 SVGAGI come from the germline V gene. Here the sequenced sample was CD4+ or CD8+ T cells sorted from blood, taken in a trial of the OX40 agonist ivuxolimab. This TCR was sampled from an adult with an advanced solid tumor such as melanoma, head and neck, liver or kidney cancer. The chain combines TRBV6-5 with TRBJ2-7, with D hard to call. CDR3 DNA: TGTGCCAGCAGTTACTCGGTGGCCAGTCCCTACGAGCAGTACTTC. Its translation: CASSYSVASPYEQYF.